This TCR beta chain appears in the sequencing data of a study of blood T cell repertoires in COVID-19. Looking at the study overall: Samples came from the United States, Italy and Spain, spanning acute and convalescent COVID-19. The analysed material was cDNA or gDNA that came from T cells, B-cell-depleted T cells, or PBMCs.

Seattle researchers signed up patients amid active infection and tracked them longitudinally. This table comes from immunoSEQ multiplex PCR, and its TCRdb copy is limited to in-frame clones, with some not included. The sample has over 150,000 clones, roughly 85% seen once; the top ten hold roughly 8.3%. Trimming removed 3 bases from V and 1 base from J, with 7 bases in between. This CDR3 spans 14 amino acids. Germline loops: CDR1 LNHDA, CDR2 SQIVND (reference sequence). The chain is built from TRBV19 and TRBJ1-3, with no clear D. The source is a woman in her sixties or seventies with COVID-19, enrolled during active disease. Sequenced input: peripheral blood. The CDR3 loop reads CASSMGGSGNTIYF. The CDR3 coding sequence is TGTGCCAGTAGTATGGGAGGGTCTGGAAACACCATATATTTT. Based on the CDR3 plus reference TRBV19 and TRBJ1-3, the full variable domain is DGGITQSPKYLFRKEGQNVTLSCEQNLNHDAMYWYRQDPGQGLRLIYYSQIVNDFQKGDIAEGYSVSREKKESFPLTVTSAQKNPTAFYLCASSMGGSGNTIYFGEGSWLTVV.